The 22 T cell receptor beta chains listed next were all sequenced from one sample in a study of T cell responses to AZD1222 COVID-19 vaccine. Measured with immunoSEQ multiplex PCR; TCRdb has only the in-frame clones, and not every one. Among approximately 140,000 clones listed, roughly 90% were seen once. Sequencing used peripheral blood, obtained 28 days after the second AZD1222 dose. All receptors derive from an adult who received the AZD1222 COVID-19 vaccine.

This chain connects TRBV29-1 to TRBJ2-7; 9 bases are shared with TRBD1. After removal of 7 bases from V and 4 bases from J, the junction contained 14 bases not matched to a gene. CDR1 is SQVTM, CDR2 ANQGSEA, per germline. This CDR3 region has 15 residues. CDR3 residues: CSALITGGRGYEQYF. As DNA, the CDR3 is TGCAGCGCTCTCATCACAGGGGGCCGAGGGTACGAGCAGTACTTC.

The CDR3 is CASSIAPGGNYGYTF. Written as DNA, the CDR3 is TGTGCCAGTAGTATAGCCCCAGGGGGAAACTATGGCTACACCTTC. The rearrangement links TRBV19 to TRBJ1-2, with TRBD1 identical over 7 bases. There are 15 residues in the CDR3. The trim removed 1 base at V and 2 bases at J, leaving 4 bases unmatched. Germline values: CDR1 LNHDA, CDR2 SQIVND (reference sequence). The variable domain in full, completed from reference TRBV19 and TRBJ1-2, reads DGGITQSPKYLFRKEGQNVTLSCEQNLNHDAMYWYRQDPGQGLRLIYYSQIVNDFQKGDIAEGYSVSREKKESFPLTVTSAQKNPTAFYLCASSIAPGGNYGYTFGSGTRLTVV.

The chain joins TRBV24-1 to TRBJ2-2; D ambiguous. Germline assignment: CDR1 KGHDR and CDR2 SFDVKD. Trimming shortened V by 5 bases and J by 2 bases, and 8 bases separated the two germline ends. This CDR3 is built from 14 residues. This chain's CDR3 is CATSGQPNTGELFF. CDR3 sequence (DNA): TGTGCCACCAGTGGGCAGCCTAACACCGGGGAGCTGTTTTTT.

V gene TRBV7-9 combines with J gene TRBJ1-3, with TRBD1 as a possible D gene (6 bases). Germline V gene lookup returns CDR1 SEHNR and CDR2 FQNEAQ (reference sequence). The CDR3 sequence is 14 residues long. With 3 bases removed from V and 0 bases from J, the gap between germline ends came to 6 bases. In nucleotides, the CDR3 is TGTGCCAGCAGCTTGGACAGCTCTGGAAACACCATATATTTT. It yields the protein CASSLDSSGNTIYF. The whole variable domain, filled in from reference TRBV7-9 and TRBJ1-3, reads DTGVSQNPRHKITKRGQNVTFRCDPISEHNRLYWYRQTLGQGPEFLTYFQNEAQLEKSRLLSDRFSAERPKGSFSTLEIQRTEQGDSAMYLCASSLDSSGNTIYFGEGSWLTVV.

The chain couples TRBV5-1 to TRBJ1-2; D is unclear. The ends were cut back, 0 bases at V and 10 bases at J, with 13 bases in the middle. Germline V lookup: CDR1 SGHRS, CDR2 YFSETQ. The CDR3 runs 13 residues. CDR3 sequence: CASSLGPQRDYTF. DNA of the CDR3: TGCGCCAGCAGCTTGGGACCTCAGCGGGACTACACCTTC.

DNA of the CDR3: TGCGCCAGCAGCCAAGAGTGGCGGGGACCCTACGAGCAGTACTTC. Translating gives CASSQEWRGPYEQYF. J is TRBJ2-7 and V is TRBV4-1, with D tentatively TRBD2 (6 bases). This CDR3 comprises 15 residues. Trimming took off 0 bases at V and 2 bases at J, with 11 bases between the two ends. Germline V gene sequence: CDR1 MGHRA, CDR2 YSYEKL.

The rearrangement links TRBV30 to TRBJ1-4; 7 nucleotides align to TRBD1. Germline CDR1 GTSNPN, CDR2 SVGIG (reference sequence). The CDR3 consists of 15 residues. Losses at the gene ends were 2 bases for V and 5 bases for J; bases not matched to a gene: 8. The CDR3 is CAWSTQGVGNEKLFF. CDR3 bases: TGTGCCTGGAGTACCCAGGGGGTGGGAAATGAAAAACTGTTTTTT.

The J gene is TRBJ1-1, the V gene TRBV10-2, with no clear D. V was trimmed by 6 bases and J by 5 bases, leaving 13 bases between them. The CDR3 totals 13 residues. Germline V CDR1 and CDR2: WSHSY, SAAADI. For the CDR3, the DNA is TGCGCCAGCAGGGGCCTTTCGGGAACTGAAGCTTTCTTT. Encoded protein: CASRGLSGTEAFF.

CDR3 amino acids: CASSRTGPTAENTGELFF. In DNA form, the CDR3 reads TGTGCCAGCAGCCGGACAGGGCCTACGGCTGAGAACACCGGGGAGCTGTTTTTT. This chain joins TRBV27 and TRBJ2-2; 8 bases match TRBD1. V dropped 6 bases and J dropped 1; count of bases not matched to a gene: 13. CDR3 length equals 18 residues. CDR1 and CDR2 from the germline V gene are MNHEY and SMNVEV (reference sequence).

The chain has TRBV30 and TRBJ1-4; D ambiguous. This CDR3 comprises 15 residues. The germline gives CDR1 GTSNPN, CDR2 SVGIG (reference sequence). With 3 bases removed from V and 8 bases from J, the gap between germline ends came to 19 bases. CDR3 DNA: TGTGCCTGGAGGTTGTCCACTTGGGGAAACGAAAAACTGTTTTTT. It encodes CAWRLSTWGNEKLFF.

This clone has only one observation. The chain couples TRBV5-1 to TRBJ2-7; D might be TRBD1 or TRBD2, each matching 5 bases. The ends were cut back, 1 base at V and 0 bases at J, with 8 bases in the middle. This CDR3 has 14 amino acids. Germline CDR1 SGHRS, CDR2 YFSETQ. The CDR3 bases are TGCGCCAGCAGCTTGTTGGGGACCTCCTACGAGCAGTACTTC. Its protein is CASSLLGTSYEQYF.

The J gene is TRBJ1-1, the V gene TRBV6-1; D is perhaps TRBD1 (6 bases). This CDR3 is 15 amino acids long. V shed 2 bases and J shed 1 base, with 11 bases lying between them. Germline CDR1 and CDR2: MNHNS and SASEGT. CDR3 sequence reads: CASSETTRGNTEAFF. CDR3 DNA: TGTGCCAGCAGTGAAACTACCAGGGGGAACACTGAAGCTTTCTTT.

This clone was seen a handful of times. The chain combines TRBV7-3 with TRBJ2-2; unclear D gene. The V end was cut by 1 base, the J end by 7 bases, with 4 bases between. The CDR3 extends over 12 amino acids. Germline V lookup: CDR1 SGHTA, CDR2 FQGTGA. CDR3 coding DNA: TGTGCCAGCAGCTTAATTTTCGGGGAGCTGTTTTTT. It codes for CASSLIFGELFF.

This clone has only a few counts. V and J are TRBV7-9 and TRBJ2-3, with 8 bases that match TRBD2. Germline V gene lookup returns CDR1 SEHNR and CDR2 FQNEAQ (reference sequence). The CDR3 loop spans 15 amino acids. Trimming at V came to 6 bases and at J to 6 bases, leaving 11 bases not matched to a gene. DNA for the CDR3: TGTGCCAGCAGTCAGGGCGGGGGGCGTCACGATACGCAGTATTTT. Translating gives CASSQGGGRHDTQYF.

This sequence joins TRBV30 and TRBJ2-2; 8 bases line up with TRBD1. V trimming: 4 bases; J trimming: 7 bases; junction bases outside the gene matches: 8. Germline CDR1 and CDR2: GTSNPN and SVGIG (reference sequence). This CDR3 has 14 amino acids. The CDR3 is CAWKGQGASGELFF. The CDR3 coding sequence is TGTGCCTGGAAGGGGCAGGGGGCTAGCGGGGAGCTGTTTTTT.

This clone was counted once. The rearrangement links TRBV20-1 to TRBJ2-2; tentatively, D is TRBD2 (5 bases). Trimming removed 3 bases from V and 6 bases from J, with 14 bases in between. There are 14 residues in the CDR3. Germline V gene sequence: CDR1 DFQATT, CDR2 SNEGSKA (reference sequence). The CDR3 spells CSASALGGSGELFF. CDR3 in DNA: TGCAGTGCTAGTGCACTAGGTGGCTCCGGGGAGCTGTTTTTT.

CDR3 protein: CASSPGITTSGRASVHEQFF. For the CDR3, the DNA is TGCGCCAGCAGCCCCGGGATAACCACTAGCGGGAGGGCTTCCGTTCATGAGCAGTTCTTC. V is TRBV5-1 and J is TRBJ2-1, with 13 bases aligning to TRBD2. Trimming removed 4 bases from V and 8 bases from J; junction bases left unmatched: 21. The V gene's germline CDR1 is SGHRS and CDR2 YFSETQ. The CDR3 is 20 amino acids.

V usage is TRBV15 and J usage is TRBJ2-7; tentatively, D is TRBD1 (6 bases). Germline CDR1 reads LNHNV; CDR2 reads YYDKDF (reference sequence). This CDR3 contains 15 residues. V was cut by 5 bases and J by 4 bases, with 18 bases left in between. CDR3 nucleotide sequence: TGTGCCACCAGCCTCTCACAGGGTGATGGGTACGAGCAGTACTTC. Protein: CATSLSQGDGYEQYF.

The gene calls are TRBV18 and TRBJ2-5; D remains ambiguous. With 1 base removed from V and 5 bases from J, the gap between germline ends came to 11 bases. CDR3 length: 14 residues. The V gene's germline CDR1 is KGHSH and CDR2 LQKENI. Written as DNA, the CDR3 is TGTGCCAGCTCACCACAATCCATCGAGGAGACCCAGTACTTC. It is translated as CASSPQSIEETQYF.

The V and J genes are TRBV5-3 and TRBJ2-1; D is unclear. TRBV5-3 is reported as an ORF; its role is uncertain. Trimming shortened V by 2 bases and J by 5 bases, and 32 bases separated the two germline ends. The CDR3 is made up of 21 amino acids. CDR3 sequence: CARSLYSPPLPRVDVDNEQFF. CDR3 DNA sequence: TGTGCCAGAAGCTTATATAGTCCGCCATTACCCCGGGTGGACGTCGACAATGAGCAGTTCTTC.

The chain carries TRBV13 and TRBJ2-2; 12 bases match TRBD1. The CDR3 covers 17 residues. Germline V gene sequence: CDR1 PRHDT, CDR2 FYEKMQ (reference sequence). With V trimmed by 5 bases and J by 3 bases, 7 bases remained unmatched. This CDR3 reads CASSAGTGGEDTGELFF. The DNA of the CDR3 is TGTGCCAGCAGCGCCGGGACAGGGGGCGAGGACACCGGGGAGCTGTTTTTT.

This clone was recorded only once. The CDR3 bases are TGTGCCAGCAGTGTCGGAAGGGCCAACTACAATGAGCAGTTCTTC. This encodes CASSVGRANYNEQFF. The chain couples TRBV2 to TRBJ2-1; D remains unclear. Germline V gene data show CDR1 as SNHLY and CDR2 as FYNNEI. V was pared by 4 bases and J by 3 bases, with 13 bases between. The CDR3 is made up of 15 amino acids.